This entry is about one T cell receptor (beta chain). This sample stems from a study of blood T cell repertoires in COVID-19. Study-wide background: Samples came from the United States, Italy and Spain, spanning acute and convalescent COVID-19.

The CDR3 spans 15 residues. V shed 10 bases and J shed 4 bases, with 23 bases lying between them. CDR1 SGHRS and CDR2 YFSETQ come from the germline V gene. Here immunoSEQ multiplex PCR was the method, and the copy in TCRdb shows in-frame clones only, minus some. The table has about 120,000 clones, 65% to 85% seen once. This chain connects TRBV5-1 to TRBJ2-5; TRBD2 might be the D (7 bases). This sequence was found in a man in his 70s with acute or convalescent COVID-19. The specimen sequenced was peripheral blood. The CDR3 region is CAALISRGGRETQYF. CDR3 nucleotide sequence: TGCGCCGCTTTAATTTCTAGGGGGGGGAGAGAGACCCAGTACTTC.